The 6 T cell receptor beta chains given below trace back to one sample, sequenced in a study of T cells in Graves' hyperthyroidism and ophthalmopathy. Researchers amplified the TCR beta CDR3 regions from RNA transcripts. The HTBI primer set served for first-round RT-PCR of the TCR CDR3. Using its own MiXCR run on the multiplex PCR reads, TCRdb lists one record per CDR3 protein. The sample includes 400,000 to 500,000 distinct CDR3 sequences, roughly an eighth of them seen just once. The sample consisted of blood. Every receptor here comes from a woman aged 18-35 years with Graves' hyperthyroidism.

V usage is TRBV20-1 and J usage is TRBJ1-4; D might be TRBD1 (5 bases). This CDR3 has 15 amino acids. CDR1 and CDR2 (germline): DFQATT, SNEGSKA (reference sequence). Trimming removed 3 bases from V and 8 bases from J, with 19 bases in between. CDR3 DNA: TGCAGTGCTAGCGAGGCGGGGCAGGGTAGAGAAAAACTGTTTTTT. Its protein product is CSASEAGQGREKLFF.

The gene calls are TRBV20-1 and TRBJ2-1, with 11 bases aligning to TRBD2. The CDR3 loop spans 18 amino acids. V trimming: 0 bases; J trimming: 1 base; junction bases outside the gene matches: 8. Looked up from germline, CDR1 is DFQATT and CDR2 is SNEGSKA (reference sequence). CDR3 sequence reads: CSARELRTSGLSYNEQFF. Written as DNA, the CDR3 is TGCAGTGCTAGAGAGCTTCGGACTAGCGGGTTGTCCTACAATGAGCAGTTCTTC.

The table lists this clonotype with many counts. The V call is TRBV27, the J call TRBJ2-1, with D perhaps matching TRBD1 or TRBD2 (5 bases each). The germline CDR1 and CDR2 sequences are MNHEY and SMNVEV (reference sequence). The CDR3 extends over 15 amino acids. V shed 5 bases and J shed 4 bases, with 15 bases lying between them. DNA for the CDR3: TGTGCCAGCAGTCCCGGACTGGGGACGTACAATGAGCAGTTCTTC. It yields the protein CASSPGLGTYNEQFF.

In this sample, this clonotype turned up once. The gene calls are TRBV20-1 and TRBJ1-1, with D possibly matching TRBD1 (6 bases). The germline V gene encodes CDR1 DFQATT and CDR2 SNEGSKA (reference sequence). The CDR3 loop spans 14 amino acids. V was cut by 0 bases and J by 10 bases, with 18 bases left in between. DNA of the CDR3: TGCAGTGCTAGAGACAGGGGTTCGGGGGGTATAGCTTTCTTT. Protein product: CSARDRGSGGIAFF.

This clonotype occurred many times. This chain connects TRBV6-2 or TRBV6-3 to TRBJ1-5; D not certain. CDR3 size: 15 residues. Per the germline V gene, CDR1 is MNHEY and CDR2 is SVGEGT. Trimming removed 4 bases from V and 0 bases from J, with 10 bases in between. CDR3 sequence: CASSSYQDSNQPQHF. DNA for the CDR3: TGTGCCAGCAGTTCCTATCAGGATAGCAATCAGCCCCAGCATTTT.

This clonotype was counted many times. The CDR3 DNA reads TGCGCCAGCAGCCCCGGGACAGGAACCTACGAGCAGTACGTC. Translation: CASSPGTGTYEQYV. The chain links TRBV5-1 to TRBJ2-7; 8 nucleotides line up with TRBD1. In germline, CDR1 is SGHRS, CDR2 YFSETQ. The V and J ends lost 4 bases and 2 bases, in that order; junction bases with no gene match: 5. CDR3 length: 14 amino acids.